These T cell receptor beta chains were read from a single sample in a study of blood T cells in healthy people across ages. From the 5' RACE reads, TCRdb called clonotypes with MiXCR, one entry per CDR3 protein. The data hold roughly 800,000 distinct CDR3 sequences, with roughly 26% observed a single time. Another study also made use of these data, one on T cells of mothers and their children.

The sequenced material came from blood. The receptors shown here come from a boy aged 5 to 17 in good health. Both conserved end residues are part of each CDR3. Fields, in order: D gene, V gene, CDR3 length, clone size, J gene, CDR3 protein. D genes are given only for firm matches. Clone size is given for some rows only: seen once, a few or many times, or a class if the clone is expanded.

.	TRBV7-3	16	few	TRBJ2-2	CASSLRDRSNTGELFF
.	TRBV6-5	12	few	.	CASGDGYDEQFF
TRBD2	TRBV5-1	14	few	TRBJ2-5	CASRSSGGQETQYF
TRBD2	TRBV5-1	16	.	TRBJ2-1	CASSLPPSGGGNEQFF
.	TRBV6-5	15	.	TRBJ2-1	CASKGASISYNEQFF
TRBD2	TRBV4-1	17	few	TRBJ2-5	CASSPRGAGEFRETQYF
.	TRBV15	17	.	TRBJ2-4	CATSMRSGFLAKNIQYF
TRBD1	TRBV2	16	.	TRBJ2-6	CASSEEGAPGANVLTF
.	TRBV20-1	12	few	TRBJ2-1	CSVLRASNEQFF
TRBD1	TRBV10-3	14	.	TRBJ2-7	CAISVPGQGSEQYF
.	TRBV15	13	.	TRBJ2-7	CAIGTEVAYEQYF
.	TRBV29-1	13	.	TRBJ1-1	CSVGEVSVTEAFF
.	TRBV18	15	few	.	CASSRQVGLSNEQFF
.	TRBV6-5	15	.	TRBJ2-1	CASSQTGTSVNEQFF
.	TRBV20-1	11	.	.	CSARWGYEQYF
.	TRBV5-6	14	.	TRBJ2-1	CASSLETAYNEQFF
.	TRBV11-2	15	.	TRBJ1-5	CASSLKGGPRQPQHF
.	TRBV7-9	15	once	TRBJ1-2	CASSSGATLNYGYTF
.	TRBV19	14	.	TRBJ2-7	CASSMMDRSYEQYF
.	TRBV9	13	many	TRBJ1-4	CASSVGVWEKLFF
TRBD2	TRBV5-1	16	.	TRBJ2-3	CASSFSAGESTDTQYF
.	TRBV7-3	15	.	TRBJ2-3	CASSPFGGGTDTQYF
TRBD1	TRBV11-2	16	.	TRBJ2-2	CASSLEGTGGTGELFF
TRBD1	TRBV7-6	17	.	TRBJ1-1	CASSLGPTGQANTEAFF
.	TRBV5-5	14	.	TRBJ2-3	CASSLDRPTDTQYF
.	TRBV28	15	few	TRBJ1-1	CAGSSLTGLDTEAFF
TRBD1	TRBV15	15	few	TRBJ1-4	CATSRLQTDRAKLFF
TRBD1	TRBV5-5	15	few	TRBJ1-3	CASSSRTGGGNTIYF
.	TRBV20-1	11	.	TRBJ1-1	CSARDPWEAFF
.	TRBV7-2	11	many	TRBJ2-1	CASSIEYEQFF
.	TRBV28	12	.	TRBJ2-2	CASTEGWGELFF
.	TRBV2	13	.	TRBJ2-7	CAHPRLATYEQYF
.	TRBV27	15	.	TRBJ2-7	CASSLSTRGDYEQYF
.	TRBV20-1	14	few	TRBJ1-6	CSARVQAENSPLHF
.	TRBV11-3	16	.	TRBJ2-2	CASSPTHGGDTGELFF
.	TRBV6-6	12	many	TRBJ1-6	CASSLENSPLHF
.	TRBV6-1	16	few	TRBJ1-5	CASSPYFLPKYQPQHF
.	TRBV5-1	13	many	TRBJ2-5	CASSFREGETQYF
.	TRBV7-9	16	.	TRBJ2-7	CASSLARTASFYEQYF
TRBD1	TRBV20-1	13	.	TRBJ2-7	CSANQGAGYEQYF
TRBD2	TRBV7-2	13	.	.	CASSKGPGGEQYF
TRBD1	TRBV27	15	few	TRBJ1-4	CASRVGTGINEKLFF
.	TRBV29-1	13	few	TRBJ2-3	CSVDHSYTDTQYF
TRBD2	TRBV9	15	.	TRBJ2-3	CASSVDSGGSDTQYF
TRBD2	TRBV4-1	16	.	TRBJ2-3	CASSPQLAGGTDTQYF
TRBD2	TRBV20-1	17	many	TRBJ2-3	CSAPGRTSGGVTDTQYF
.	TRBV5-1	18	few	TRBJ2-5	CASSLGPGTSRGQETQYF
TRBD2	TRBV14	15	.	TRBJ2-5	CASSRELAGRETQYF
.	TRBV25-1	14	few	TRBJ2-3	CASSEAGSADTQYF
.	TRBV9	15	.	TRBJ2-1	CASSVDGPSYNEQFF
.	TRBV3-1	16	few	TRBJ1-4	CASSQDGKAGVGKLFF
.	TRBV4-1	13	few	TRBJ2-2	CASSQLGHGELFF
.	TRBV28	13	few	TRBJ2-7	CASSHQGQDEQYF
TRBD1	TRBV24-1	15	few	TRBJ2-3	CATSDHGQGTDTQYF
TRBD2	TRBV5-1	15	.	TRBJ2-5	CASSFKRGSQETQYF